The 17 T cell receptor beta chains listed next were all sequenced from one sample in a study of blood T cell repertoires in COVID-19. Repertoires were generated with immunoSEQ multiplex PCR, while TCRdb's copy carries only in-frame clones and drops some. The sample lists about 300,000 clones, more than 70% occurring once. The sequenced sample was peripheral blood. The receptors here all came from a woman in her thirties who had recovered from COVID-19.

The chain has TRBV15 and TRBJ1-1, with D perhaps TRBD1 (6 bases). The CDR3 is 15 residues long. With 1 base removed from V and 1 base from J, the gap between germline ends came to 10 bases. Germline V gives CDR1 LNHNV, CDR2 YYDKDF (reference sequence). The CDR3 is CATSRGGLPNTEAFF. The CDR3 nucleotides are TGTGCCACCAGCAGAGGGGGGCTCCCGAACACTGAAGCTTTCTTT.

This clone was counted a single time. The sample contains more than one DNA sequence encoding this CDR3. The chain links TRBV19 to TRBJ1-1; 7 positions agree with TRBD1. The V gene's germline CDR1 is LNHDA and CDR2 SQIVND (reference sequence). This CDR3 is 13 amino acids long. J gave up 5 bases and V 4 bases, and 4 bases lay outside the gene matches. In DNA form, the CDR3 reads TGTGCCAGTAGTAGACAGGGCCAAACTGAAGCTTTCTTT. Amino acids: CASSRQGQTEAFF. Filled out from reference TRBV19 and TRBJ1-1, the complete variable domain reads DGGITQSPKYLFRKEGQNVTLSCEQNLNHDAMYWYRQDPGQGLRLIYYSQIVNDFQKGDIAEGYSVSREKKESFPLTVTSAQKNPTAFYLCASSRQGQTEAFFGQGTRLTVV.

About this clone: Other DNA sequences of this sample code for an identical CDR3. The rearrangement links TRBV11-2 to TRBJ2-5, with TRBD2 as a possible D gene (5 bases). Between the trimmed V and J ends, which lost 5 bases and 5 bases, there was a span of 6 bases. Germline assignment: CDR1 SGHAT and CDR2 FQNNGV. This CDR3 is 11 amino acids long. CDR3 region: CASSRGETQYF. CDR3 sequence (DNA): TGTGCCAGCAGCCGCGGGGAGACCCAGTACTTC. The whole variable domain, filled in from reference TRBV11-2 and TRBJ2-5, reads EAGVAQSPRYKIIEKRQSVAFWCNPISGHATLYWYQQILGQGPKLLIQFQNNGVVDDSQLPKDRFSAERLKGVDSTLKIQPAKLEDSAVYLCASSRGETQYFGPGTRLLVL.

The V call is TRBV6-2 or TRBV6-3, the J call TRBJ1-1; 8 nucleotides align to TRBD1. CDR1 MNHEY and CDR2 SVGEGT come from the germline V gene. The J segment lost 3 bases and the V segment lost 5 bases, leaving 8 bases of the junction unmatched. The CDR3 is made up of 15 amino acids. CDR3 protein: CASSPYRGSYTEAFF. The DNA for the CDR3 is TGTGCCAGCAGTCCCTACAGGGGGAGTTACACTGAAGCTTTCTTT.

This sequence joins TRBV28 and TRBJ1-3, with a weak D call TRBD1 (6 bases). This CDR3 region has 14 residues. The germline V gene has CDR1 MDHEN and CDR2 SYDVKM. V was pared by 6 bases and J by 4 bases, with 13 bases between. CDR3 DNA sequence: TGTGCCAGCAGCACCGGGACAATCGGAAACACCATATATTTT. Protein: CASSTGTIGNTIYF.

The J gene is TRBJ1-3, the V gene TRBV5-1; weak D call: TRBD1 (5 bases). This CDR3 is 14 amino acids long. Trimming stripped 1 base from V and 5 bases from J, with 10 bases between. Looked up from germline, CDR1 is SGHRS and CDR2 is YFSETQ. CDR3 coding DNA: TGCGCCAGCAGCTTGCCAGGGAATAGAAACACCATATATTTT. Its translation: CASSLPGNRNTIYF.

This clone was observed once. V and J are TRBV28 and TRBJ1-3; 7 bases are a match to TRBD1. CDR1 is MDHEN, CDR2 SYDVKM, per germline. Losses at the gene ends were 6 bases for V and 2 bases for J; bases not matched to a gene: 7. The CDR3 covers 15 residues. The CDR3 DNA reads as TGTGCCAGCAGCCTTCCGGGACAGCCTGGAAACACCATATATTTT. Its translation is CASSLPGQPGNTIYF. Based on the CDR3 plus reference TRBV28 and TRBJ1-3, the full variable domain is DVKVTQSSRYLVKRTGEKVFLECVQDMDHENMFWYRQDPGLGLRLIYFSYDVKMKEKGDIPEGYSVSREKKERFSLILESASTNQTSMYLCASSLPGQPGNTIYFGEGSWLTVV.

This chain links TRBV7-2 with TRBJ1-1; no definite D call. Trimming pared 3 bases from V and 1 base from J, leaving 9 bases between. CDR1 is SGHTA, CDR2 FQGNSA, per germline. This CDR3 contains 14 residues. The CDR3 region has the DNA TGTGCCAGCAGCTTTAACTGGAGGAACACTGAAGCTTTCTTT. Protein product: CASSFNWRNTEAFF.

This clone was observed a single time. The chain links TRBV29-1 to TRBJ2-5, with 7 bases matching TRBD2. The germline gives CDR1 SQVTM, CDR2 ANQGSEA. V was clipped by 6 bases and J by 1 base; unmatched bases: 11. The length of the CDR3 is 15 residues. CDR3 DNA: TGCAGCGTCCACCTAGGAGGGAGGGGCCAAGAGACCCAGTACTTC. Its translation is CSVHLGGRGQETQYF.

This rearrangement joins TRBV30 to TRBJ2-1, with 10 nucleotides matching TRBD1. Germline CDR1 GTSNPN, CDR2 SVGIG (reference sequence). The CDR3 has 14 residues. Trimming removed 2 bases from V and 7 bases from J; junction bases left unmatched: 5. The CDR3 loop reads CAWSKGTGENEQFF. For the CDR3, the DNA is TGTGCCTGGAGTAAGGGGACAGGGGAAAATGAGCAGTTCTTC.

This clone showed up just once. The rearrangement uses TRBV19 and TRBJ1-5; D remains ambiguous. The CDR3 runs 12 residues. The V end lost 3 bases, the J end lost 12 bases, and 12 bases lay between the germline ends. CDR1 is LNHDA and CDR2 is SQIVND in the germline V gene (reference sequence). The CDR3 sequence: CASSILFGDQHF. DNA for the CDR3: TGTGCCAGTAGTATTTTATTCGGGGACCAGCATTTT.

The gene calls are TRBV3-1 (or the pseudogene TRBV3-2) and TRBJ1-2, with D uncertain. This CDR3 spans 14 amino acids. Trimming cost V 1 base and J 8 bases, with 14 bases left between them. Germline CDR1 is LGHDT and CDR2 is YNNKEL (reference sequence). CDR3 nucleotides: TGTGCCAGCAGCCAAGCAGTCATTCGAGGGGGCTACACCTTC. This translates into CASSQAVIRGGYTF.

The genes are TRBV28 and TRBJ2-7; D gene unclear. Trimming shortened V by 3 bases and J by 3 bases, and 15 bases separated the two germline ends. The CDR3 spans 15 residues. Germline V gives CDR1 MDHEN, CDR2 SYDVKM. The CDR3 DNA is TGTGCCAGCAGTTTCAACGTCGGTCCGAACTACGAGCAGTACTTC. It specifies CASSFNVGPNYEQYF.

The chain uses TRBV5-4 and TRBJ2-5; D perhaps matches TRBD1 (6 bases). The germline V gene encodes CDR1 SGHNT and CDR2 YYREEE (reference sequence). V was cut by 2 bases and J by 1 base, with 12 bases left in between. CDR3 length equals 15 residues. CDR3 DNA sequence: TGTGCCAGCAGCTTACGTACAGGGTCCCAAGAGACCCAGTACTTC. As protein: CASSLRTGSQETQYF.

The chain joins TRBV20-1 to TRBJ2-7; 8 nucleotides agree with TRBD2. This CDR3 region has 14 residues. With V trimmed by 3 bases and J by 5 bases, 9 bases remained unmatched. CDR1 is DFQATT and CDR2 is SNEGSKA in the germline V gene (reference sequence). CDR3 nucleotides: TGCAGTGCTAGTCCCCCGGGGGGGTTCCACGAGCAGTACTTC. Translated: CSASPPGGFHEQYF.

The V gene is TRBV20-1, the J gene TRBJ1-1, with D unresolved. CDR1 and CDR2 (germline): DFQATT, SNEGSKA (reference sequence). This CDR3 region has 11 residues. Trimming stripped 5 bases from V and 4 bases from J, with 8 bases between. The CDR3, as DNA: TGCAGTGCTGAGGCGGGCACTGAAGCTTTCTTT. Its protein is CSAEAGTEAFF.

The genes are TRBV7-2 and TRBJ1-2; D is possibly TRBD1 (6 bases). CDR3 length equals 14 residues. Germline V lookup: CDR1 SGHTA, CDR2 FQGNSA. Trimming stripped 5 bases from V and 2 bases from J, with 12 bases between. DNA of the CDR3: TGTGCCAGCAGCCCGAGACAGGCCAACTATGGCTACACCTTC. Translation gives CASSPRQANYGYTF.